Shown below are 19 T cell receptor beta chains from a single sample sequenced in a study of response to subunit inactivated influenza vaccine. MiXCR was run by TCRdb on the RT-PCR reads, yielding one entry per CDR3 protein. The data show approximately 680,000 distinct CDR3 sequences, with about 15% seen just once and around 10% held by the top ten. Sequenced material: PBMCs from blood, taken 11 to 12 days after vaccination. The receptors come from a man between 50 and 59 years old who received an inactivated influenza vaccine.

This clonotype was counted between two and nine times. The chain links TRBV5-1 to TRBJ2-5, with D unresolved. V was shortened by 2 bases and J by 2 bases, with 7 bases between the two germline ends. The CDR3 extends over 13 amino acids. CDR1 is SGHRS and CDR2 is YFSETQ in the germline V gene. DNA of the CDR3: TGCGCCAGCAGCTTTAACGGTCAAGAGACCCAGTACTTC. Translation: CASSFNGQETQYF.

Ten or more counts support this clonotype. The rearrangement links TRBV5-1 to TRBJ2-1, with D perhaps being TRBD1 or TRBD2 (5 bases each). Trimming shortened V by 4 bases and J by 9 bases, and 17 bases separated the two germline ends. The CDR3 covers 14 residues. Looked up from germline, CDR1 is SGHRS and CDR2 is YFSETQ. The CDR3 loop reads CASSGGRGEGEQFF. The CDR3 DNA follows: TGCGCCAGCAGCGGAGGACGGGGCGAGGGTGAGCAGTTCTTC. The full variable domain, completed using reference TRBV5-1 and TRBJ2-1, is KAGVTQTPRYLIKTRGQQVTLSCSPISGHRSVSWYQQTPGQGLQFLFEYFSETQRNKGNFPGRFSGRQFSNSRSEMNVSTLELGDSALYLCASSGGRGEGEQFFGPGTRLTVL.

This chain connects TRBV12-3 or TRBV12-4 to TRBJ2-7; TRBD1 or TRBD2 may be the D gene (6 bases each). V dropped 5 bases and J dropped 7 bases, with 24 bases sitting between them. This CDR3 is 16 amino acids long. The CDR3 protein is CASSLLFGGGREEQYF. The DNA of the CDR3 is TGTGCCAGCAGTCTCCTTTTTGGAGGGGGGAGAGAAGAGCAGTACTTC.

This clonotype was seen many times. The V gene is TRBV19, the J gene TRBJ2-2, with TRBD1 as a possible D gene (5 bases). CDR3 length equals 14 residues. Germline V CDR1 and CDR2: LNHDA, SQIVND (reference sequence). Deletions cut 1 base from V and 6 bases from J, with 9 bases between. The CDR3 protein is CASSIGAGSGELFF. Here the CDR3 DNA reads TGTGCCAGTAGTATAGGGGCAGGGTCCGGGGAGCTGTTTTTT.

This clonotype showed up many times. This CDR3 reads CASSLQGVYEQYF. CDR3 sequence (DNA): TGTGCCAGCAGCTTACAGGGGGTCTACGAGCAGTACTTC. J is TRBJ2-7 and V is TRBV7-2, with 7 bases aligning to TRBD1. V was clipped by 2 bases and J by 3 bases; unmatched bases: 1. Germline V gene sequence: CDR1 SGHTA, CDR2 FQGNSA. The CDR3 extends over 13 amino acids.

This clonotype showed up just a few times. The chain uses TRBV11-3 and TRBJ2-2, with TRBD1 matching over 8 bases. The CDR3 extends over 21 amino acids. The V gene's germline CDR1 is SGHNT and CDR2 YENEEA. V was clipped by 4 bases and J by 4 bases; unmatched bases: 23. DNA of the CDR3: TGTGCCAGCAGCTCCACCTTGAGACAGGGGTCGCCACTGACGAGCACCGGGGAGCTGTTTTTT. It is translated as CASSSTLRQGSPLTSTGELFF.

V and J are TRBV14 and TRBJ2-7; D is unclear. Germline CDR1 is SGHDN and CDR2 is FVKESK. This CDR3 region has 12 residues. V dropped 1 base and J dropped 2 bases, with 3 bases sitting between them. CDR3 loop: CASSQVTYEQYF. The CDR3, as DNA: TGTGCCAGCAGCCAAGTGACCTACGAGCAGTACTTC.

This clonotype showed up just a few times. The gene calls are TRBV28 and TRBJ1-5; D call uncertain. This CDR3 comprises 16 residues. CDR1 is MDHEN and CDR2 is SYDVKM in the germline V gene. V lost 5 bases to trimming and J lost 0 bases, with 14 bases between them. The CDR3 nucleotides read TGTGCCAGCAGTCCGAGACATTGGTATAGCAATCAGCCCCAGCATTTT. Its translation is CASSPRHWYSNQPQHF. The full variable domain, its missing parts supplied by reference TRBV28 and TRBJ1-5, is DVKVTQSSRYLVKRTGEKVFLECVQDMDHENMFWYRQDPGLGLRLIYFSYDVKMKEKGDIPEGYSVSREKKERFSLILESASTNQTSMYLCASSPRHWYSNQPQHFGDGTRLSIL.

V usage is TRBV4-1 and J usage is TRBJ2-7, with 12 bases identical to TRBD2. Losses at the gene ends were 6 bases for V and 4 bases for J; bases not matched to a gene: 4. The CDR3 is made up of 14 amino acids. The germline gives CDR1 MGHRA, CDR2 YSYEKL. Here the CDR3 reads CASRRTSGTYEQYF. The CDR3 DNA follows: TGCGCCAGCAGACGGACTAGCGGGACTTACGAGCAGTACTTC.

This clonotype appeared a few times. The chain employs TRBV25-1 and TRBJ2-2; D remains ambiguous. Germline V CDR1 and CDR2: MGHDK, SYGVNS. There are 14 residues in the CDR3. Trimming left V 3 bases short and J 3 bases short, with 8 bases between. The CDR3 loop reads CASSEWTDTGELFF. For the CDR3, the DNA is TGTGCCAGCAGTGAGTGGACGGACACCGGGGAGCTGTTTTTT. The entire variable domain, with the rest obtained from reference TRBV25-1 and TRBJ2-2, is as follows: EADIYQTPRYLVIGTGKKITLECSQTMGHDKMYWYQQDPGMELHLIHYSYGVNSTEKGDLSSESTVSRIRTEHFPLTLESARPSHTSQYLCASSEWTDTGELFFGEGSRLTVL.

The chain couples TRBV7-9 to TRBJ2-3; the D is unclear. The ends were cut back, 5 bases at V and 4 bases at J, with 10 bases in the middle. The CDR3 has 13 residues. CDR1 is SEHNR, CDR2 FQNEAQ, per germline (reference sequence). The chain's CDR3 is CASSTNPADTQYF. DNA for the CDR3: TGTGCCAGCAGCACCAACCCCGCAGATACGCAGTATTTT.

The DNA of the CDR3 is TGCGCCAGCAGCATAGCGGGACAGTCAGAGACCCAGTACTTC. It codes for CASSIAGQSETQYF. The chain employs TRBV5-1 and TRBJ2-5; tentatively, D is TRBD2 (8 bases). The CDR3 length is 14 residues. CDR1 and CDR2 (germline): SGHRS, YFSETQ. Trimming shortened V by 4 bases and J by 4 bases, and 14 bases separated the two germline ends.

V is TRBV2 and J is TRBJ2-7; 7 positions match TRBD1. Losses at the gene ends were 9 bases for V and 0 bases for J; bases not matched to a gene: 14. CDR3 size: 16 residues. Germline V gene lookup returns CDR1 SNHLY and CDR2 FYNNEI. The CDR3 region is CASITDSGTVSYEQYF. The CDR3 bases are TGTGCCAGTATAACGGACTCCGGGACAGTCTCCTACGAGCAGTACTTC. The variable domain in full, completed from reference TRBV2 and TRBJ2-7, reads EPEVTQTPSHQVTQMGQEVILRCVPISNHLYFYWYRQILGQKVEFLVSFYNNEISEKSEIFDDQFSVERPDGSNFTLKIRSTKLEDSAMYFCASITDSGTVSYEQYFGPGTRLTVT.

The chain uses TRBV20-1 and TRBJ2-1, with D perhaps TRBD2 (6 bases). With 4 bases removed from V and 6 bases from J, the gap between germline ends came to 13 bases. Germline V gives CDR1 DFQATT, CDR2 SNEGSKA (reference sequence). The CDR3 extends over 13 amino acids. As DNA, the CDR3 is TGCAGTGCTACCACTAGCCTGGGCAATGAGCAGTTCTTC. Translating it yields CSATTSLGNEQFF.

About this clonotype itself: Since a much larger clone is just one base distant, this may be a read error. The chain is built from TRBV11-1 and TRBJ2-7, with 11 positions matching TRBD2. Germline trimming cut 3 bases from V and 0 bases from J; bases unmatched to any gene: 4. Per germline, CDR1 SGHAT and CDR2 FQDESV (reference sequence). The CDR3 consists of 16 residues. The DNA for the CDR3 is TGTGCCAGCAGCTTCGGGGGACTAGCGGACTCCTACGAGCAGTACTTC. It is translated as CASSFGGLADSYEQYF.

This clonotype has a handful of counts. The rearrangement joins TRBV12-3 or TRBV12-4 to TRBJ1-6; no firm D call. V lost 7 bases and J 0 bases, leaving 10 bases between the germline ends. The CDR3 is 15 amino acids. Written as DNA, the CDR3 is TGTGCCAGCACCCCCGGAATCTCCTATAATTCACCCCTCCACTTT. The encoded protein is CASTPGISYNSPLHF.

The chain uses TRBV28 and TRBJ2-3; TRBD2 aligns across 12 bases. Germline values: CDR1 MDHEN, CDR2 SYDVKM. The V and J ends lost 5 bases and 6 bases, in that order; junction bases with no gene match: 6. The CDR3 covers 15 residues. The CDR3 sequence: CASSTPSGRADTQYF. The CDR3, as DNA: TGTGCCAGCAGTACGCCTAGCGGGAGGGCCGATACGCAGTATTTT.

V gene TRBV15 combines with J gene TRBJ2-2, with 8 bases lining up with TRBD2. Germline lookup yields CDR1 LNHNV and CDR2 YYDKDF (reference sequence). The trim removed 5 bases at V and 6 bases at J, leaving 11 bases unmatched. The CDR3 is 16 residues long. In DNA, the CDR3 is TGTGCCACCAGCTCGGCGGCTAGCGGGCCCTCCGGGGAGCTGTTTTTT. Translating it yields CATSSAASGPSGELFF. The whole variable domain, filled in from reference TRBV15 and TRBJ2-2, reads DAMVIQNPRYQVTQFGKPVTLSCSQTLNHNVMYWYQQKSSQAPKLLFHYYDKDFNNEADTPDNFQSRRPNTSFCFLDIRSPGLGDTAMYLCATSSAASGPSGELFFGEGSRLTVL.

There are many counts of this clonotype. The chain is built from TRBV28 and TRBJ1-1; D gene unclear. Germline V CDR1 and CDR2: MDHEN, SYDVKM. Trimming took off 7 bases at V and 1 base at J, with 4 bases between the two ends. The CDR3 is 11 residues long. The CDR3 DNA is TGTGCCAGCATGGGGAACACTGAAGCTTTCTTT. Protein: CASMGNTEAFF.